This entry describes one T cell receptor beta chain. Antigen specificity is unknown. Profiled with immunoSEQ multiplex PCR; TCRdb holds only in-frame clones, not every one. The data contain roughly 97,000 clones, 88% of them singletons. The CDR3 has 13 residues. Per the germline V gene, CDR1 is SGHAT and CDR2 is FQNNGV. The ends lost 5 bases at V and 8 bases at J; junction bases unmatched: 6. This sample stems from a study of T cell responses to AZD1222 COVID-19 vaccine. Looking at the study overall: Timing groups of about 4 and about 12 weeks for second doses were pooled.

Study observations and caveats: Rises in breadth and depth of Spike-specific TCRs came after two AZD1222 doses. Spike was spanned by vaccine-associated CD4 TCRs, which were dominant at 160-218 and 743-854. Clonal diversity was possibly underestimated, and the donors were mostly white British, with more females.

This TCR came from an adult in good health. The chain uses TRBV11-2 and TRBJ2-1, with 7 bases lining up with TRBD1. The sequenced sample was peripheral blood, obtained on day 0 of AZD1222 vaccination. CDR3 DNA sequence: TGTGCCAGCAGCCCGGACAGGAACTATGAGCAGTTCTTC. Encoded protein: CASSPDRNYEQFF.